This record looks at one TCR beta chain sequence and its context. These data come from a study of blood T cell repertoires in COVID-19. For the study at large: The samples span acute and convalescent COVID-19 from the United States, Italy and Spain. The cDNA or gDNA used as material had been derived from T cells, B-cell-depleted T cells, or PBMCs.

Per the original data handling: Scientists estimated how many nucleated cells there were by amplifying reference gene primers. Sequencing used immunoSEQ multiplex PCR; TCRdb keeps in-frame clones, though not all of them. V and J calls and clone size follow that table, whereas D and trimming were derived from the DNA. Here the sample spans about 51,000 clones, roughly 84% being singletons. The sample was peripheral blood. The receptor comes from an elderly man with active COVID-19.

CDR3 protein: CASSLTEYNSPLHF. The CDR3 region has the DNA TGTGCCAGCAGCCTGACAGAGTATAATTCACCCCTCCACTTT. The V gene is TRBV7-3, the J gene TRBJ1-6, with D possibly matching TRBD1 (5 bases). Trimming pared 5 bases from V and 4 bases from J, leaving 9 bases between. The V gene's germline CDR1 is SGHTA and CDR2 FQGTGA. This CDR3 is built from 14 residues.